This TCR beta chain was captured in a study of CD4 T cells in relation to SARS-CoV-2 and coronaviruses. Regarding this clone: What it recognizes is unknown.

Produced via immunoSEQ multiplex PCR; TCRdb's table is partial and in-frame only. The sample yields tens of thousands of clones, 74% seen once. CD4+ T cells from unexposed donors were obtained before the COVID-19 pandemic (2011-2018). The cells were cultured for around ten days before CD4+ T cells were isolated. Testing used SARS-CoV-2 S/N and four cold-coronavirus spikes on unexposed-donor CD4+ T cells, cells permitting. Each well had 2.1 million or so PBMCs in approximately 5.1% human AB serum with IL-2. This receptor was taken from a human donor in good health. Sequenced input: CD4+ T cells from PBMCs, cultured in vitro.

CDR3 sequence reads: CASDKGGGAYNEQFF. The CDR3 coding sequence is TGCGCCAGCGACAAAGGGGGGGGAGCCTACAATGAGCAGTTCTTC. The chain has TRBV5-1 and TRBJ2-1; D possibly corresponds to TRBD2 (7 bases). Germline CDR1 SGHRS, CDR2 YFSETQ. The CDR3 is 15 amino acids. V shed 7 bases and J shed 2 bases, with 16 bases lying between them.